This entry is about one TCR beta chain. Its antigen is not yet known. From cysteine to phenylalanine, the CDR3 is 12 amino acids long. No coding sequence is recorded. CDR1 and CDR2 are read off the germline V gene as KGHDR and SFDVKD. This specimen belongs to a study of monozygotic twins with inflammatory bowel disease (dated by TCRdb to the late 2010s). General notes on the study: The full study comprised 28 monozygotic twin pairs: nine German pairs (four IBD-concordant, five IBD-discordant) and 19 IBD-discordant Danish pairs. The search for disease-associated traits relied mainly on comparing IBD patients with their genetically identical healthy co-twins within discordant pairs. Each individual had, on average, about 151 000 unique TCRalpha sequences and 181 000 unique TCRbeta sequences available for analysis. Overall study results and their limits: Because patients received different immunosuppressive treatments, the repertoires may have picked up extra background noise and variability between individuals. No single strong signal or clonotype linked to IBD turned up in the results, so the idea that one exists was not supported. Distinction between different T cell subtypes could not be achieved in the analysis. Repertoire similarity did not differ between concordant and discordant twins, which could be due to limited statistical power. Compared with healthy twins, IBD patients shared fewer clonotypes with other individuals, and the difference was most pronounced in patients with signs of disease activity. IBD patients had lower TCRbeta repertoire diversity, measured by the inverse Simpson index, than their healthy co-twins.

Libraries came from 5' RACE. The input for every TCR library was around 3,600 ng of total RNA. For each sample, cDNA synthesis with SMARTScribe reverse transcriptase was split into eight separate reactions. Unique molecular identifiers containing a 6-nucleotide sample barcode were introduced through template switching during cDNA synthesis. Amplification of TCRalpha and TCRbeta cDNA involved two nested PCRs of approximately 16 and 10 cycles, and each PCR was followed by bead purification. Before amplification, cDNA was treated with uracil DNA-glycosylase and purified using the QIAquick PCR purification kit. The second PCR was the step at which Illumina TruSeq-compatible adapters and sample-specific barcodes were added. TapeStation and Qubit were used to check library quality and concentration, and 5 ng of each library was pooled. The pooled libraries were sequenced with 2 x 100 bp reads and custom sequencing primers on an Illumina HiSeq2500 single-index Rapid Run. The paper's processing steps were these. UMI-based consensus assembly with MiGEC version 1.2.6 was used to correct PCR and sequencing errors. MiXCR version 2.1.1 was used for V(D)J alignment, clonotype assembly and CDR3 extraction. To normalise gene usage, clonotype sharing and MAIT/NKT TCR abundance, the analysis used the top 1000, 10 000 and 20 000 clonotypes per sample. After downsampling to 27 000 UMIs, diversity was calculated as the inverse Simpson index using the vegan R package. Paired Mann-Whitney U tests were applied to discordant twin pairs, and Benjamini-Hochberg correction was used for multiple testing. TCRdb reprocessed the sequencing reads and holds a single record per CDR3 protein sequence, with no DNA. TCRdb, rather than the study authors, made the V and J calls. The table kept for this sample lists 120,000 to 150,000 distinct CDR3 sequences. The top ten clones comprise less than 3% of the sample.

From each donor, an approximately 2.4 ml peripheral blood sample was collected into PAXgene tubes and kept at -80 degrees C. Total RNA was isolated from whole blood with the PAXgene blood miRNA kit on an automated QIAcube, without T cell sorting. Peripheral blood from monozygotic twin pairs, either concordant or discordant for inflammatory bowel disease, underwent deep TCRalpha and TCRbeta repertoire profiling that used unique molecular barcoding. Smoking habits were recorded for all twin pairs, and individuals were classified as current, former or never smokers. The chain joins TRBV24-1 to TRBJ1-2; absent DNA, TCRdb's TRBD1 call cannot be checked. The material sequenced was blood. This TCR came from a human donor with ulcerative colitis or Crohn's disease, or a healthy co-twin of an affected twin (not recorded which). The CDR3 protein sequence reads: CATSRGNYGYTF.